A selection of T cell receptor beta chains follows, all from one sample in a study of T-cell memory formation after mild COVID-19. In TCRdb, the 5' RACE reads were re-called with MiXCR into one record per CDR3 protein. The sample yields about 100,000 distinct CDR3 sequences, over 8.5% seen once. Sequenced input: PBMCs or a T cell subset sorted from them (not recorded which). The origin of the receptors is a man aged 18 to 35 who had mild COVID-19 (a few samples of this study predate the infection). Cell type and time point are not known. Each CDR3 is given with its conserved first and last residue. D genes are given only for firm matches. Part of the rows lack a size; the others show once, few, many or a class for expanded clones.

j_gene: TRBJ1-2
d_gene: .
abundance: many
v_gene: TRBV7-8
CDR3aa: CASSLAAGGAGLGYGYTF
CDR3nt: TGTGCCAGCAGCTTAGCGGCGGGGGGCGCGGGGCTGGGCTATGGCTACACCTTC

j_gene: TRBJ2-7
d_gene: TRBD1
abundance: .
v_gene: TRBV4-1
CDR3aa: CASSQPGTGWGEQYF
CDR3nt: TGCGCCAGCAGCCAACCGGGGACAGGATGGGGCGAGCAGTACTTC

j_gene: TRBJ2-5
d_gene: TRBD1
abundance: .
v_gene: TRBV5-1
CDR3aa: CASSSSRDREPIQYF
CDR3nt: TGCGCCAGCAGCTCTAGCCGGGACAGGGAACCCATCCAGTACTTC

j_gene: TRBJ1-1
d_gene: .
abundance: .
v_gene: TRBV3-1
CDR3aa: CASSQDFTGYNTEAFF
CDR3nt: TGTGCCAGCAGCCAAGATTTTACAGGGTACAACACTGAAGCTTTCTTT

j_gene: TRBJ2-3
d_gene: .
abundance: few
v_gene: TRBV4-1
CDR3aa: CASSPVYNRDTQYF
CDR3nt: TGCGCCAGCAGCCCCGTTTACAATAGAGATACGCAGTATTTT

j_gene: TRBJ2-5
d_gene: .
abundance: .
v_gene: TRBV7-2
CDR3aa: CASSPHSGRRQETQYF
CDR3nt: TGTGCCAGCAGCCCCCACTCGGGACGACGGCAAGAGACCCAGTACTTC

j_gene: TRBJ1-1
d_gene: .
abundance: .
v_gene: TRBV7-2
CDR3aa: CASSRGLREAFF
CDR3nt: TGTGCCAGCAGCCGAGGACTCCGTGAAGCTTTCTTT

j_gene: TRBJ2-1
d_gene: TRBD2
abundance: few
v_gene: TRBV6-5
CDR3aa: CASSLLAGGYNEQFF
CDR3nt: TGTGCCAGCAGTCTACTAGCGGGGGGCTACAATGAGCAGTTCTTC

j_gene: TRBJ2-1
d_gene: TRBD1
abundance: .
v_gene: TRBV29-1
CDR3aa: CSVDRDSGADEQFF
CDR3nt: TGCAGCGTTGACCGGGACAGTGGGGCAGATGAGCAGTTCTTC

j_gene: TRBJ2-1
d_gene: TRBD1
abundance: .
v_gene: TRBV5-1
CDR3aa: CASRLGQGDYNEQFF
CDR3nt: TGCGCCAGCAGACTGGGACAGGGAGACTACAATGAGCAGTTCTTC

j_gene: TRBJ2-2
d_gene: .
abundance: many
v_gene: TRBV7-9
CDR3aa: CASSLGVQGGAGELFF
CDR3nt: TGTGCCAGCAGCTTAGGAGTGCAGGGAGGCGCCGGGGAGCTGTTTTTT

j_gene: TRBJ2-3
d_gene: .
abundance: .
v_gene: TRBV6-5
CDR3aa: CASTDRRGNTQYF
CDR3nt: TGTGCCAGCACCGATCGCCGGGGGAATACGCAGTATTTT

j_gene: TRBJ2-2
d_gene: .
abundance: few
v_gene: TRBV5-5
CDR3aa: CASSSGANTGELFF
CDR3nt: TGTGCCAGCAGCTCGGGGGCGAACACCGGGGAGCTGTTTTTT

j_gene: TRBJ1-2
d_gene: .
abundance: .
v_gene: TRBV29-1
CDR3aa: CSVEESTGYTF
CDR3nt: TGCAGCGTTGAAGAGTCCACTGGCTACACCTTC

j_gene: TRBJ1-1
d_gene: .
abundance: .
v_gene: TRBV6-2/TRBV6-3
CDR3aa: CASSPAGRMNTEAFF
CDR3nt: TGTGCCAGCAGTCCAGCGGGACGGATGAACACTGAAGCTTTCTTT

j_gene: TRBJ2-5
d_gene: TRBD2
abundance: .
v_gene: TRBV28
CDR3aa: CASSLGLGAETQYF
CDR3nt: TGTGCCAGCAGTTTGGGACTAGGCGCGGAGACCCAGTACTTC

j_gene: TRBJ1-5
d_gene: TRBD1
abundance: few
v_gene: TRBV6-1
CDR3aa: CASSEFPQGTNQPQHF
CDR3nt: TGTGCCAGCAGTGAATTCCCACAGGGGACCAATCAGCCCCAGCATTTT

j_gene: TRBJ2-3
d_gene: TRBD1
abundance: few
v_gene: TRBV5-1
CDR3aa: CASSLGQGEDTQYF
CDR3nt: TGCGCCAGCAGCTTGGGACAGGGGGAAGATACGCAGTATTTT

j_gene: TRBJ2-5
d_gene: .
abundance: few
v_gene: TRBV12-5
CDR3aa: CASGPGTQRWETQYF
CDR3nt: TGTGCTAGTGGTCCCGGGACACAGCGGTGGGAGACCCAGTACTTC

j_gene: TRBJ2-7
d_gene: .
abundance: many
v_gene: TRBV27
CDR3aa: CAAGGSYEQYF
CDR3nt: TGTGCCGCTGGTGGTTCCTACGAGCAGTACTTC

j_gene: TRBJ1-1
d_gene: TRBD1
abundance: few
v_gene: TRBV3-1
CDR3aa: CASSQTKRDRNTEAFF
CDR3nt: TGTGCCAGCAGCCAGACTAAAAGGGACAGGAACACTGAAGCTTTCTTT

j_gene: TRBJ2-1
d_gene: .
abundance: few
v_gene: TRBV6-2/TRBV6-3
CDR3aa: CAACRERYNEQFF
CDR3nt: TGTGCCGCCTGCAGGGAGAGGTACAATGAGCAGTTCTTC

j_gene: TRBJ2-4
d_gene: .
abundance: .
v_gene: TRBV10-3
CDR3aa: CASAGLPEDIQYF
CDR3nt: TGTGCCAGTGCAGGGCTTCCCGAGGACATTCAGTACTTC

j_gene: TRBJ1-1
d_gene: .
abundance: few
v_gene: TRBV7-3
CDR3aa: CASSLYANTEAFF
CDR3nt: TGTGCCAGCAGCTTATATGCGAACACTGAAGCTTTCTTT

j_gene: TRBJ1-2
d_gene: .
abundance: .
v_gene: TRBV5-6
CDR3aa: CASSLEDDSYGYTF
CDR3nt: TGTGCCAGCAGCTTGGAAGATGACAGCTATGGCTACACCTTC

j_gene: TRBJ1-1
d_gene: .
abundance: many
v_gene: TRBV4-3
CDR3aa: CASSQDRGDTEAFF
CDR3nt: TGCGCCAGCAGCCAAGATCGTGGGGACACTGAAGCTTTCTTT

j_gene: TRBJ2-7
d_gene: .
abundance: .
v_gene: TRBV5-6
CDR3aa: CASSFYLYEYEQYF
CDR3nt: TGTGCCAGCAGCTTTTACCTCTACGAATACGAGCAGTACTTC

j_gene: TRBJ2-1
d_gene: .
abundance: .
v_gene: TRBV7-2
CDR3aa: CASSSLNEQFF
CDR3nt: TGTGCCAGCAGCTCGTTAAATGAGCAGTTCTTC

j_gene: TRBJ2-3
d_gene: .
abundance: few
v_gene: TRBV7-9
CDR3aa: CASSRTAFGNTQYF
CDR3nt: TGTGCCAGCAGCAGGACGGCCTTCGGGAATACGCAGTATTTT

j_gene: TRBJ1-1
d_gene: .
abundance: many
v_gene: TRBV7-9
CDR3aa: CASSPLGSEAFF
CDR3nt: TGTGCCAGCAGCCCATTGGGCTCTGAAGCTTTCTTT

j_gene: TRBJ2-1
d_gene: TRBD2
abundance: many
v_gene: TRBV6-2/TRBV6-3
CDR3aa: CASSYSISGDLSSYNEQFF
CDR3nt: TGTGCCAGCAGTTACTCGATTAGCGGGGACTTAAGCTCCTACAATGAGCAGTTCTTC

j_gene: TRBJ1-5
d_gene: .
abundance: .
v_gene: TRBV7-8
CDR3aa: CASSLGLQPQHF
CDR3nt: TGTGCCAGCAGCTTAGGACTTCAGCCCCAGCATTTT

j_gene: TRBJ2-3
d_gene: TRBD2
abundance: few
v_gene: TRBV7-3
CDR3aa: CASSPNGGAAFTDTQYF
CDR3nt: TGTGCCAGCAGCCCCAACGGGGGGGCGGCCTTCACAGATACGCAGTATTTT

j_gene: TRBJ2-3
d_gene: .
abundance: few
v_gene: TRBV4-3
CDR3aa: CASSPLGSDTQYF
CDR3nt: TGCGCCAGCAGCCCCCTAGGATCGGATACGCAGTATTTT

j_gene: TRBJ2-7
d_gene: .
abundance: once
v_gene: TRBV4-1
CDR3aa: CASSQRQEIYEQYF
CDR3nt: TGCGCCAGCAGCCAACGACAGGAGATCTACGAGCAGTACTTC

j_gene: TRBJ1-5
d_gene: .
abundance: many
v_gene: TRBV4-1
CDR3aa: CASSQDLGTNQPQHF
CDR3nt: TGCGCCAGCAGCCAAGATCTGGGGACTAATCAGCCCCAGCATTTT

j_gene: TRBJ1-2
d_gene: .
abundance: .
v_gene: TRBV4-1
CDR3aa: CASSQGPGAQGYTF
CDR3nt: TGCGCCAGCAGCCAAGGCCCCGGGGCGCAGGGCTACACCTTC

j_gene: TRBJ1-6
d_gene: .
abundance: few
v_gene: TRBV9
CDR3aa: CASSAEMGRGNSPLHF
CDR3nt: TGTGCCAGCAGCGCTGAGATGGGGAGGGGAAATTCACCCCTCCACTTT

j_gene: TRBJ2-3
d_gene: .
abundance: few
v_gene: TRBV3-1
CDR3aa: CASSQDLRRNPSTDTQYF
CDR3nt: TGTGCCAGCAGCCAAGATCTCCGGAGAAACCCAAGCACAGATACGCAGTATTTT

j_gene: TRBJ1-2
d_gene: TRBD1
abundance: many
v_gene: TRBV20-1
CDR3aa: CSASAYRGDYGYTF
CDR3nt: TGCAGTGCTTCGGCGTACAGGGGGGACTATGGCTACACCTTC

j_gene: TRBJ2-7
d_gene: .
abundance: .
v_gene: TRBV7-2
CDR3aa: CASSPQDGAHYEQYF
CDR3nt: TGTGCCAGCAGTCCGCAGGATGGGGCGCACTACGAGCAGTACTTC

j_gene: TRBJ1-1
d_gene: .
abundance: few
v_gene: TRBV4-1
CDR3aa: CASSPKVRVGGTEAFF
CDR3nt: TGCGCCAGCAGTCCCAAAGTACGCGTGGGGGGCACTGAAGCTTTCTTT

j_gene: TRBJ2-3
d_gene: .
abundance: .
v_gene: TRBV6-5
CDR3aa: CASSTYLTDTQYF
CDR3nt: TGTGCCAGCAGTACCTACTTAACAGATACGCAGTATTTT

j_gene: TRBJ1-2
d_gene: .
abundance: .
v_gene: TRBV4-1
CDR3aa: CASSSLRDTFQHGYTF
CDR3nt: TGCGCCAGCAGCTCCCTCCGGGACACTTTCCAACATGGCTACACCTTC

j_gene: TRBJ2-7
d_gene: .
abundance: few
v_gene: TRBV4-3
CDR3aa: CASSQDTATYEQYF
CDR3nt: TGCGCCAGCAGCCAGGATACAGCGACCTACGAGCAGTACTTC

j_gene: TRBJ1-1
d_gene: .
abundance: few
v_gene: TRBV7-6
CDR3aa: CASSLGKTEAFF
CDR3nt: TGTGCCAGCAGCTTAGGAAAAACTGAAGCTTTCTTT

j_gene: TRBJ2-3
d_gene: TRBD2
abundance: .
v_gene: TRBV9
CDR3aa: CASSVRGLATDTQYF
CDR3nt: TGTGCCAGCAGCGTAAGGGGACTAGCGACAGATACGCAGTATTTT

j_gene: TRBJ1-2
d_gene: .
abundance: .
v_gene: TRBV27
CDR3aa: CASRPGRVFWGYTF
CDR3nt: TGTGCCAGCAGGCCGGGACGGGTCTTTTGGGGCTACACCTTC

j_gene: TRBJ2-1
d_gene: .
abundance: .
v_gene: TRBV14
CDR3aa: CASSQDAEEEQFF
CDR3nt: TGTGCCAGCAGCCAAGATGCAGAGGAGGAGCAGTTCTTC

j_gene: TRBJ2-2
d_gene: .
abundance: .
v_gene: TRBV4-1
CDR3aa: CASSQDPGAAGELFF
CDR3nt: TGCGCCAGCAGCCAAGATCCCGGGGCAGCCGGGGAGCTGTTTTTT

j_gene: TRBJ1-5
d_gene: .
abundance: few
v_gene: TRBV7-2
CDR3aa: CASSKEGLNQPQHF
CDR3nt: TGTGCCAGCAGCAAAGAAGGACTGAATCAGCCCCAGCATTTT